This note documents a single T cell receptor (beta chain) sequence. The data were obtained in a study of identical twins. Using its own MiXCR run on the 5' RACE reads, TCRdb lists one record per CDR3 protein. The repertoire has fewer than 800,000 distinct CDR3 sequences, 7% to 7.5% of them found once; the top ten carry around 1.6%. These sequences were also reported in another study, on yellow fever vaccine responses in identical twins.

This clonotype was sampled from a woman aged 18 to 35 in good health. The sample consisted of PBMCs.

The CDR3 DNA reads as TGTGCCAGCAGCCAAACGTTGGGCTCTGGGGCCAACGTCCTGACTTTC. This codes for CASSQTLGSGANVLTF. The chain couples TRBV14 to TRBJ2-6; unclear D gene. The CDR3 totals 16 residues. Germline loops: CDR1 SGHDN, CDR2 FVKESK. V dropped 2 bases and J dropped 0 bases, with 8 bases sitting between them.